A single sample is the source of the 28 T cell receptor beta chains below, sequenced in a study of CD8 T cells in ankylosing spondylitis. TCRdb used MiXCR to reprocess the 5' RACE reads, holding one entry per CDR3 protein. The table has 470,000 or so distinct CDR3 sequences, roughly 25% seen once. These receptors have no known antigen. Study-level findings and limits: A TCR beta motif of fewer than 10 highly homologous variants seemed to mark ankylosing spondylitis blood.

Sequenced: blood, either unsorted or a sorted T cell fraction (not recorded which). These receptors were taken from a male donor with ankylosing spondylitis.

This chain joins TRBV5-1 and TRBJ2-3; D is perhaps TRBD2 (6 bases). The CDR3 runs 17 residues. Trimming shortened V by 4 bases and J by 1 base, and 19 bases separated the two germline ends. The germline V gene has CDR1 SGHRS and CDR2 YFSETQ. The CDR3 loop reads CASSILTSHGGTDTQYF. CDR3 bases: TGCGCCAGCAGCATACTTACTAGCCACGGCGGCACAGATACGCAGTATTTT.

This clonotype was seen a few times. V usage is TRBV20-1 and J usage is TRBJ1-1, with D possibly matching TRBD1 (5 bases). CDR1 is DFQATT, CDR2 SNEGSKA, per germline (reference sequence). The CDR3 extends over 13 amino acids. The CDR3 nucleotides read TGCAGGCTCCCGGGCCCGGGGGACACTGAAGCTTTCTTT. Translated, it gives CRLPGPGDTEAFF.

This clonotype occurred a few times. This chain joins TRBV29-1 and TRBJ1-1; D is unresolved. The V end was cut by 6 bases, the J end by 4 bases, with 15 bases between. Germline-derived CDR1 and CDR2 are SQVTM and ANQGSEA. The length of the CDR3 is 13 residues. This CDR3 reads CSVQSEGTTEAFF. CDR3 bases: TGCAGCGTCCAGTCAGAGGGAACCACTGAAGCTTTCTTT.

The J gene is TRBJ1-6, the V gene TRBV20-1; D is uncertain. The germline V gene encodes CDR1 DFQATT and CDR2 SNEGSKA (reference sequence). The V and J ends lost 1 base and 0 bases respectively, with 10 bases between them. The CDR3 covers 16 residues. Written as DNA, the CDR3 is TGCAGTGCTAGAGGCGACAAAAGCTCCTATAATTCACCCCTCCACTTT. The encoded protein is CSARGDKSSYNSPLHF.

The genes are TRBV7-7 and TRBJ2-2; tentative D call: TRBD1 (6 bases). CDR3 size: 13 residues. The ends were cut back, 5 bases at V and 6 bases at J, with 10 bases in the middle. Germline V gene sequence: CDR1 SSHAT, CDR2 FNYEAQ (reference sequence). This CDR3 is CASSLDRSGELFF. In DNA form, the CDR3 reads TGTGCCAGCAGCCTTGACAGGTCCGGGGAGCTGTTTTTT. The full variable domain, in which reference TRBV7-7 and TRBJ2-2 provide the parts outside the CDR3, is GAGVSQSPRYKVTKRGQDVTLRCDPISSHATLYWYQQALGQGPEFLTYFNYEAQPDKSGLPSDRFSAERPEGSISTLTIQRTEQRDSAMYRCASSLDRSGELFFGEGSRLTVL.

The V and J genes are TRBV5-1 and TRBJ2-5; D remains ambiguous. CDR1 SGHRS and CDR2 YFSETQ come from the germline V gene. The CDR3 length is 15 residues. V lost 0 bases and J 1 base, leaving 10 bases between the germline ends. The chain's CDR3 is CASSLATAPQETQYF. The CDR3 DNA sequence: TGCGCCAGCAGCTTGGCGACGGCGCCCCAAGAGACCCAGTACTTC.

The chain links TRBV10-3 to TRBJ2-6, with D tentatively TRBD1 (6 bases). Germline CDR1 ENHRY, CDR2 SYGVKD. V was clipped by 6 bases and J by 4 bases, with 10 bases between them. The CDR3 has 14 amino acids. The CDR3 reads CAISPGVGANVLTF. The CDR3 bases are TGTGCCATCAGCCCAGGGGTCGGGGCCAACGTCCTGACTTTC.

The chain has TRBV15 and TRBJ2-3; D gene ambiguous. The CDR3 loop spans 13 amino acids. The V end was cut by 2 bases, the J end by 4 bases, with 7 bases between. Germline assignment: CDR1 LNHNV and CDR2 YYDKDF (reference sequence). The CDR3 sequence: CATSRRSPDTQYF. In DNA form, the CDR3 reads TGTGCCACCAGCAGAAGGAGCCCAGATACGCAGTATTTT.

This clonotype has a handful of counts. The genes are TRBV5-1 and TRBJ2-1; D possibly corresponds to TRBD2 (6 bases). Trimming cost V 3 bases and J 2 bases, with 15 bases left between them. This CDR3 has 16 residues. Looked up from germline, CDR1 is SGHRS and CDR2 is YFSETQ. This CDR3 is CASSYGLAETYNEQFF. Here the CDR3 DNA reads TGCGCCAGCAGCTATGGATTAGCGGAGACCTACAATGAGCAGTTCTTC.

This clonotype was counted a few times. The rearrangement joins TRBV12-3 or TRBV12-4 to TRBJ2-5; D is tentatively TRBD1 or TRBD2 (5 bases each). This CDR3 spans 14 amino acids. V was cut by 6 bases and J by 4 bases, with 15 bases left in between. The CDR3 spells CASSPPARGETQYF. The DNA for the CDR3 is TGTGCCAGCAGCCCTCCCGCGAGGGGAGAGACCCAGTACTTC.

This sequence joins TRBV24-1 and TRBJ2-7; perhaps TRBD1 as D (5 bases). The CDR3 length is 14 residues. V lost 4 bases and J lost 0, with 9 bases in between. Germline V gives CDR1 KGHDR, CDR2 SFDVKD. For the CDR3, the DNA is TGTGCCACCAGTGAAATGGACACCTCCTACGAGCAGTACGTC. Translated: CATSEMDTSYEQYV.

The gene calls are TRBV20-1 and TRBJ2-2; tentative D call: TRBD2 (6 bases). The CDR3 consists of 12 residues. Trimming left V 3 bases short and J 4 bases short, with 6 bases between. In germline, CDR1 is DFQATT, CDR2 SNEGSKA (reference sequence). CDR3 bases: TGCAGTGCTAGCGGGAGCACCGGGGAGCTGTTTTTT. This translates into CSASGSTGELFF.

This chain connects TRBV9 to TRBJ2-3; TRBD1 matches at 10 bases. After removal of 0 bases from V and 3 bases from J, the junction contained 10 bases not matched to a gene. The CDR3 length is 18 residues. From germline, CDR1 is SGDLS and CDR2 YYNGEE. The DNA of the CDR3 is TGTGCCAGCAGCGTAGAGGGGACGACAGGGGGCAGAACAGATACGCAGTATTTT. Translated: CASSVEGTTGGRTDTQYF.

The chain uses TRBV20-1 and TRBJ2-3; D call uncertain. Germline CDR1 is DFQATT and CDR2 is SNEGSKA (reference sequence). This CDR3 region has 13 residues. The V gene lost 1 base and the J gene lost 4 bases, with 9 bases spanning the gap. In DNA form, the CDR3 reads TGCAGTGCTAGAGGGTCTGGGGCAGATACGCAGTATTTT. Translated: CSARGSGADTQYF.

V is TRBV20-1 and J is TRBJ1-5; a weak D match, TRBD1 (5 bases). In germline, CDR1 is DFQATT, CDR2 SNEGSKA (reference sequence). This CDR3 is built from 15 residues. V lost 6 bases, J lost 0 bases, and 15 bases lay in between. For the CDR3, the DNA is TGCAGTGCAGTCCCAGACAGTGGTAGCAATCAGCCCCAGCATTTT. It translates to CSAVPDSGSNQPQHF.

The chain combines TRBV25-1 with TRBJ2-1; weak D call: TRBD2 (6 bases). Germline values: CDR1 MGHDK, CDR2 SYGVNS. V was cut by 1 base and J by 6 bases, with 13 bases left in between. This CDR3 is built from 15 residues. The CDR3 coding sequence is TGTGCCAGCAGTGAATCTGGCCTAGCGCGCAATGAGCAGTTCTTC. Translated, it gives CASSESGLARNEQFF.

This clonotype came up a few times. The chain has TRBV7-2 and TRBJ1-6; tentative D call: TRBD1 (5 bases). Trimming took 2 bases from V and 6 from J, leaving 11 bases between them. This CDR3 spans 15 amino acids. Per the germline V gene, CDR1 is SGHTA and CDR2 is FQGNSA. Here the CDR3 DNA reads TGTGCCAGCAGCTTAAGGTCCGGGGGTAATTCACCCCTCCACTTT. Translated: CASSLRSGGNSPLHF.

This clonotype showed up just a few times. V usage is TRBV6-1 and J usage is TRBJ2-5; D uncertain. In germline, CDR1 is MNHNS, CDR2 SASEGT. The CDR3 loop spans 11 amino acids. V lost 4 bases, J lost 3 bases, and 3 bases lay in between. CDR3: CASSGKETQYF. CDR3 nucleotides: TGTGCCAGCAGTGGAAAAGAGACCCAGTACTTC.

The chain has TRBV25-1 and TRBJ2-5; the D gene is possibly TRBD1 (6 bases). The germline V and J ends were trimmed by 4 bases and 3 bases, with 12 bases remaining between them. The CDR3 contains 14 residues. The germline gives CDR1 MGHDK, CDR2 SYGVNS. The CDR3 bases are TGTGCCAGCAGTGTGGCTGGGGGCAAAGAGACCCAGTACTTC. Translating it yields CASSVAGGKETQYF.

This clonotype was detected many times. The CDR3 spells CASSSRVAGNTGELFF. Written as DNA, the CDR3 is TGTGCCAGCAGCTCCCGGGTAGCGGGGAACACCGGGGAGCTGTTTTTT. V is TRBV12-3 or TRBV12-4 and J is TRBJ2-2, with TRBD2 matching 7 bases. CDR3 size: 16 residues. V lost 6 bases to trimming and J lost 1 base; unmatched junction nucleotides: 8.

This chain joins TRBV20-1 and TRBJ2-1; a weak D match, TRBD1 (5 bases). V was pared by 2 bases and J by 9 bases, with 8 bases between. Germline V lookup: CDR1 DFQATT, CDR2 SNEGSKA (reference sequence). This CDR3 is 11 amino acids long. As DNA, the CDR3 is TGCAGTGCTAGACTAGGGGTTGAGCAGTTCTTC. This sequence encodes CSARLGVEQFF.

The chain combines TRBV7-9 with TRBJ1-2; no clear D gene. This CDR3 is 15 amino acids long. Germline CDR1 SEHNR, CDR2 FQNEAQ (reference sequence). Trimming removed 2 bases at V and 5 bases at J, with 15 bases between. CDR3: CASSLYAGSGYGYTF. The CDR3 bases are TGTGCCAGCAGCTTATACGCGGGCTCGGGTTATGGCTACACCTTC.

The genes are TRBV20-1 and TRBJ2-1; TRBD2 is a possible D gene (6 bases). The CDR3 is 15 residues long. Trimming stripped 1 base from V and 6 bases from J, with 16 bases between. Per germline, CDR1 DFQATT and CDR2 SNEGSKA (reference sequence). CDR3 residues: CSARAHGRTGNEQFF. CDR3 nucleotides: TGCAGTGCTAGAGCGCACGGGAGAACGGGCAATGAGCAGTTCTTC.

In its sample, this clonotype was seen a few times. V and J are TRBV5-5 and TRBJ2-1, with D possibly matching TRBD2 (6 bases). CDR3 length: 13 residues. V lost 5 bases and J 5 bases, leaving 11 bases between the germline ends. Germline assignment: CDR1 SGHKS and CDR2 YYEKEE (reference sequence). Here the CDR3 DNA reads TGTGCCAGCAGTCTACGGGGGAACAATGAGCAGTTCTTC. Protein: CASSLRGNNEQFF.

This clonotype has just a few counts. The rearrangement uses TRBV5-6 and TRBJ2-3; D call uncertain. V lost 2 bases and J 2 bases, leaving 9 bases between the germline ends. This CDR3 is 14 amino acids long. Germline V lookup: CDR1 SGHDT, CDR2 YYEEEE. Written as DNA, the CDR3 is TGTGCCAGCAGCTTCATGGGTCCCACAGATACGCAGTATTTT. Its protein is CASSFMGPTDTQYF.

The J gene is TRBJ2-1, the V gene TRBV7-6; 7 nucleotides line up with TRBD2. Germline CDR1 and CDR2: SGHVS and FNYEAQ. J gave up 4 bases and V 1 base, and 7 bases lay outside the gene matches. The CDR3 has 16 amino acids. The DNA of the CDR3 is TGTGCCAGCAGCTTAGTGGGGGGGGACTATTACAATGAGCAGTTCTTC. Encoded protein: CASSLVGGDYYNEQFF.

This clonotype was detected many times. This rearrangement joins TRBV3-1 to TRBJ2-7; D unclear. Trimming cost V 1 base and J 4 bases, with 2 bases left between them. Germline CDR1 reads LGHDT; CDR2 reads YNNKEL (reference sequence). The CDR3 totals 11 residues. Written as DNA, the CDR3 is TGTGCCAGCAGCCAAGGTTACGAGCAGTACTTC. Translated, it gives CASSQGYEQYF.

This clonotype was counted only a few times. The J gene is TRBJ2-5, the V gene TRBV5-1, with TRBD1 matching over 8 bases. Trimming took 2 bases from V and 1 from J; bases not matched to a gene: 10. There are 17 residues in the CDR3. CDR1 SGHRS and CDR2 YFSETQ come from the germline V gene. In DNA, the CDR3 is TGCGCCAGCAGCTTTGGTGTGGCAGGGGGCTTCCAAGAGACCCAGTACTTC. Translated, it gives CASSFGVAGGFQETQYF.